This T cell receptor (beta chain) comes out of a study of T cells after yellow fever vaccination. Across the study: Preparing low-cell-number fractions relied on SMART-Seq v4 Ultra Low Input.

The ends were cut back, 5 bases at V and 0 bases at J, with 10 bases in the middle. The CDR3 consists of 14 residues. Germline values: CDR1 MNHEY, CDR2 SVGEGT. Study observations and caveats: High-abundance clonotypes from the bulk population could contaminate FACS-sorted repertoires. In post-booster samples, most primary-vaccination clones reappeared (approximately 95% CD4, 88% CD8).

This clonotype appeared a few times. Its matching antigen is unknown. MiXCR, run by TCRdb on the 5' RACE reads, gives a single entry per CDR3 protein. The sample shows about 240,000 distinct CDR3 sequences, roughly 7.2% of them seen only once. The sequence was collected from a man aged 30 to 39 who received the YFV17D yellow fever vaccine. This chain links TRBV6-2 or TRBV6-3 with TRBJ1-1; D ambiguous. Sequenced here: CD4+ T cells sorted from PBMCs, sampled 15 days after the yellow fever booster vaccination. The CDR3 region has the DNA TGTGCCAGCAGTAGACCCAGCGTGAACACTGAAGCTTTCTTT. It translates to CASSRPSVNTEAFF.